Reported below is one T cell receptor (beta chain). V dropped 4 bases and J dropped 3 bases, with 12 bases sitting between them. Germline V CDR1 and CDR2: MNHEY, SMNVEV (reference sequence). The CDR3 is made up of 14 amino acids. The data derive from a study of radiation and T cells in renal cell carcinoma. As for time point: blood 4 weeks post-SBRT, at nephrectomy. Specified treatment: 15 Gy SBRT to primary tumor, nephrectomy 4 weeks later. Nephrectomy followed 15 Gy stereotactic body radiation by 4 weeks. Radiation-treated patients gave blood at baseline, week 2 and week 4. Clear cell pathology was present in this patient's renal cell carcinoma. Produced via immunoSEQ multiplex PCR; TCRdb's table is partial and in-frame only. The data contain tens of thousands of clones, around three quarters of them singletons.

The input for sequencing was blood, taken from a patient whose treatment included radiotherapy and nephrectomy. J is TRBJ1-1 and V is TRBV27, with a possible D match to TRBD1 (5 bases). The sequence came from a man aged 55-75 years with renal cell carcinoma. In nucleotides, the CDR3 is TGTGCCAGCAGTTGGAGCAGGGATGACACTGAAGCTTTCTTT. It translates to CASSWSRDDTEAFF.